These 24 T cell receptor beta chains originate from one sample sequenced in a study of T cell responses to AZD1222 COVID-19 vaccine. Only in-frame clones appear in the TCRdb table, and some are missing; sequencing was by immunoSEQ multiplex PCR. Here the sample spans about 200,000 clones, 90% to 95% being singletons. The material sequenced was peripheral blood, taken on day 0 of MenACWY control vaccination. All receptors come from an adult in good health.

The chain is built from TRBV12-5 and TRBJ2-2; 14 bases line up with TRBD2. This CDR3 has 21 residues. V shed 5 bases and J 4 bases; nucleotides not matched to a gene: 18. CDR1 and CDR2 (germline): LGHNT, FRNRAP. CDR3 sequence reads: CASGLRLAGGPGLGSTGELFF. The CDR3, as DNA: TGTGCTAGTGGTCTCCGACTAGCGGGGGGGCCGGGGTTAGGATCCACCGGGGAGCTGTTTTTT.

The rearrangement links TRBV6-6 to TRBJ1-1, with 8 positions matching TRBD1. CDR1 is MNHNY and CDR2 is SVGAGI in the germline V gene (reference sequence). The CDR3 is made up of 15 amino acids. V shed 5 bases, J shed 3 bases, and the junction held 8 bases outside the gene matches. The CDR3, as DNA: TGTGCCAGCAGTGGATGGACAGGGTCGGACACTGAAGCTTTCTTT. Its translation is CASSGWTGSDTEAFF.

This chain joins TRBV11-3 and TRBJ2-3; D is undetermined. Germline CDR1 and CDR2: SGHNT and YENEEA. Trimming removed 1 base at V and 1 base at J, with 6 bases between. The CDR3 runs 14 residues. CDR3 DNA sequence: TGTGCCAGCAGCTTAGGCCGTGGCACAGATACGCAGTATTTT. It yields the protein CASSLGRGTDTQYF.

The chain uses TRBV5-1 and TRBJ2-3, with D possibly TRBD2 on 5 matching bases. Germline V gene lookup returns CDR1 SGHRS and CDR2 YFSETQ. This CDR3 region has 14 residues. Trimming removed 0 bases at V and 1 base at J, with 6 bases between. The CDR3: CASSLEAGTDTQYF. The DNA for the CDR3 is TGCGCCAGCAGCTTGGAAGCGGGCACAGATACGCAGTATTTT.

The chain is built from TRBV7-8 and TRBJ1-6; D is unresolved. V was cut by 1 base and J by 5 bases, with 3 bases left in between. Germline CDR1 reads SGHVS; CDR2 reads FQNEAQ. The CDR3 spans 13 residues. Written as DNA, the CDR3 is TGTGCCAGCAGCTTAGAGCATAATTCACCCCTCCACTTT. It yields the protein CASSLEHNSPLHF.

This rearrangement joins TRBV10-1 to TRBJ2-1, with TRBD2 matching 10 bases. Germline CDR1 is WNHNN and CDR2 is SYGVQD (reference sequence). V shed 3 bases and J 3 bases; nucleotides not matched to a gene: 2. The CDR3 is 15 amino acids. The CDR3 is CASSDSGGHYNEQFF. The CDR3 bases are TGCGCCAGCAGTGATAGCGGGGGGCACTACAATGAGCAGTTCTTC.

This clone was observed a single time. The chain uses TRBV29-1 and TRBJ2-7, with TRBD2 matching 7 bases. There are 12 residues in the CDR3. V lost 7 bases, J lost 2 bases, and 5 bases stayed unmatched. The germline gives CDR1 SQVTM, CDR2 ANQGSEA. DNA of the CDR3: TGCAGCGCCTCGGGAGGTGCCTACGAGCAGTACTTC. It codes for CSASGGAYEQYF.

This chain joins TRBV3-1 (or the pseudogene TRBV3-2) and TRBJ2-5, with 10 bases identical to TRBD2. J gave up 6 bases and V 4 bases, and 5 bases lay outside the gene matches. The germline CDR1 and CDR2 sequences are LGHDT and YNNKEL (reference sequence). The CDR3 extends over 14 amino acids. The CDR3 here is CASSLSGGRKTQYF. The CDR3 DNA is TGTGCCAGCAGCCTTAGCGGGGGGAGGAAGACCCAGTACTTC.

This chain links TRBV10-3 with TRBJ1-5, with a tentative D call TRBD1 (6 bases). Germline V lookup: CDR1 ENHRY, CDR2 SYGVKD. The CDR3 consists of 14 residues. V was cut by 6 bases and J by 6 bases, with 15 bases left in between. The CDR3 reads CAIRPQGSAQPQHF. As DNA, the CDR3 is TGTGCCATCAGACCACAGGGTTCGGCTCAGCCCCAGCATTTT.

CDR3 DNA: TGTGCCAGCTTCGGATCCTTGAGCTTTCAAGGTGGCTACACCTTC. Translated, it gives CASFGSLSFQGGYTF. The rearrangement uses TRBV18 and TRBJ1-2; D is uncertain. V was clipped by 7 bases and J by 7 bases, with 22 bases between them. Looked up from germline, CDR1 is KGHSH and CDR2 is LQKENI. The CDR3 spans 15 residues.

CDR3 DNA: TGTGCCAGCAGAGCCGGGGCTAATTCACCCCTCCACTTT. It translates to CASRAGANSPLHF. The chain is built from TRBV2 and TRBJ1-6; D is perhaps TRBD1 (5 bases). The CDR3 loop spans 13 amino acids. Germline values: CDR1 SNHLY, CDR2 FYNNEI. Between the trimmed V and J ends, which lost 6 bases and 6 bases, there was a span of 9 bases.

This clone has a handful of counts. This chain connects TRBV5-4 to TRBJ1-6; D is ambiguous. CDR3 length: 14 residues. The germline V and J ends were trimmed by 1 base and 4 bases, with 6 bases remaining between them. Germline assignment: CDR1 SGHNT and CDR2 YYREEE (reference sequence). The CDR3 loop is CASSLFRYNSPLHF. CDR3 nucleotide sequence: TGTGCCAGCAGCTTGTTCAGATATAATTCACCCCTCCACTTT.

Comments on this clone: Other DNA sequences within the sample encode an identical CDR3. This rearrangement joins TRBV6-5 to TRBJ1-5; no reliable D call. Trimming pared 5 bases from V and 3 bases from J, leaving 11 bases between. In germline, CDR1 is MNHEY, CDR2 SVGAGI. CDR3 length: 14 amino acids. CDR3 bases: TGTGCCAGCAGTCCTGGACGGATCAATCAGCCCCAGCATTTT. Its translation is CASSPGRINQPQHF.

The DNA for the CDR3 is TGTGCCAGCAGACGACAGGGGGCGCCCTCAGATACGCAGTATTTT. It is translated as CASRRQGAPSDTQYF. The chain combines TRBV7-9 with TRBJ2-3, with 10 bases identical to TRBD1. The ends lost 6 bases at V and 4 bases at J; junction bases unmatched: 7. The CDR3 has 15 amino acids. Germline V CDR1 and CDR2: SEHNR, FQNEAQ (reference sequence).

This chain joins TRBV11-3 and TRBJ2-7; 11 nucleotides align to TRBD1. The CDR3 has 15 residues. Trimming took 5 bases from V and 1 from J; bases not matched to a gene: 4. Germline V CDR1 and CDR2: SGHNT, YENEEA. The DNA of the CDR3 is TGTGCCAGCAGCCAAGGACAGGGGGCATCCTACGAGCAGTACTTC. Protein: CASSQGQGASYEQYF.

V usage is TRBV27 and J usage is TRBJ1-5; 8 bases match TRBD1. Trimming cost V 5 bases and J 6 bases; bases outside gene matches: 3. Germline-derived CDR1 and CDR2 are MNHEY and SMNVEV (reference sequence). This CDR3 is 13 amino acids long. The CDR3 loop reads CASSDRGGQPQHF. The CDR3 nucleotides read TGTGCCAGCAGTGACAGGGGCGGTCAGCCCCAGCATTTT.

This clone was picked up one time. This sequence joins TRBV18 and TRBJ1-5, with a possible D match to TRBD1 (5 bases). The V gene's germline CDR1 is KGHSH and CDR2 LQKENI. V was shortened by 5 bases and J by 6 bases, with 11 bases between the two germline ends. The CDR3 extends over 13 amino acids. Here the CDR3 DNA reads TGTGCCAGCTCAATGGGGGGGGTTCAGCCCCAGCATTTT. Translating it yields CASSMGGVQPQHF.

V gene TRBV5-5 combines with J gene TRBJ1-2; D perhaps matches TRBD1 (5 bases). The CDR3 has 14 residues. Germline loops: CDR1 SGHKS, CDR2 YYEKEE (reference sequence). Trimming stripped 2 bases from V and 6 bases from J, with 14 bases between. The CDR3: CASSLSTRGNGYTF. CDR3 sequence (DNA): TGTGCCAGCAGCTTATCGACCCGGGGGAATGGCTACACCTTC.

The chain has TRBV28 and TRBJ1-2; TRBD1 might be the D (6 bases). Germline V gene sequence: CDR1 MDHEN, CDR2 SYDVKM. Trimming cost V 10 bases and J 2 bases, with 14 bases left between them. This CDR3 is 13 amino acids long. The DNA of the CDR3 is TGTGCCACCAAGACAGGACCCAACTATGGCTACACCTTC. Residues: CATKTGPNYGYTF.

The chain uses TRBV9 and TRBJ2-3, with D possibly being TRBD2 (6 bases). Germline V gives CDR1 SGDLS, CDR2 YYNGEE. CDR3 length equals 15 residues. V shed 1 base and J shed 1 base, with 10 bases lying between them. CDR3: CASSVQERGTDTQYF. DNA of the CDR3: TGTGCCAGCAGCGTACAGGAGCGGGGCACAGATACGCAGTATTTT.

The rearrangement links TRBV11-3 to TRBJ2-2; TRBD2 might be the D (6 bases). The CDR3 consists of 13 residues. Germline V gene data show CDR1 as SGHNT and CDR2 as YENEEA. The V and J ends lost 1 base and 6 bases respectively, with 6 bases between them. The chain's CDR3 is CASSLGGAGELFF. As DNA, the CDR3 is TGTGCCAGCAGCTTAGGGGGGGCCGGGGAGCTGTTTTTT.

The V call is TRBV19, the J call TRBJ1-2; D gene uncertain. This CDR3 region has 16 residues. The germline V and J ends were trimmed by 3 bases and 0 bases, with 14 bases remaining between them. Per germline, CDR1 LNHDA and CDR2 SQIVND (reference sequence). The CDR3 loop is CASSIGTSVANYGYTF. In nucleotides, the CDR3 is TGTGCCAGTAGTATTGGTACGTCCGTTGCTAACTATGGCTACACCTTC.

The V and J genes are TRBV12-3 or TRBV12-4 and TRBJ2-3, with D possibly matching TRBD1 (5 bases). CDR3 length: 13 amino acids. V was trimmed by 5 bases and J by 10 bases, leaving 16 bases between them. This CDR3 is CASSIFPGAAQYF. Here the CDR3 DNA reads TGTGCCAGCAGTATCTTCCCTGGGGCTGCGCAGTATTTT.

V gene TRBV18 combines with J gene TRBJ1-5; maybe TRBD1 (6 bases). Trimming stripped 2 bases from V and 4 bases from J, with 9 bases between. This CDR3 region has 14 residues. CDR1 and CDR2 (germline): KGHSH, LQKENI. Written as DNA, the CDR3 is TGTGCCAGCTCACCAATCAGGGGTAATCAGCCCCAGCATTTT. The encoded protein is CASSPIRGNQPQHF.